The 10 T cell receptor beta chains given below trace back to one sample, sequenced in a study of shared clonotypes between healthy human individuals. Clones were read by immunoSEQ multiplex PCR, and TCRdb kept only the in-frame ones, dropping some. The sample has about 1.1 million clones, around three quarters seen once. Sequenced: memory CD4+ T cells from PBMCs. Described subset: CD45RA-negative fraction. The receptors were gathered from a man aged 18 to 30 in good health. Some clones in this sample may be carry-over from other donors' samples.

The CDR3 DNA follows: TGTGCCAGCAGTCCAGGACAGGGCCTCTCCTCTGGAAACACCATATATTTT. Its protein is CASSPGQGLSSGNTIYF. This sequence joins TRBV27 and TRBJ1-3; 8 bases are shared with TRBD1. CDR1 is MNHEY, CDR2 SMNVEV, per germline (reference sequence). The CDR3 is made up of 17 amino acids. The J segment lost 0 bases and the V segment lost 5 bases, leaving 9 bases of the junction unmatched.

The V gene is TRBV6-5, the J gene TRBJ2-7; no clear D. Trimming removed 0 bases from V and 3 bases from J, with 9 bases in between. CDR3 length: 14 amino acids. The germline CDR1 and CDR2 sequences are MNHEY and SVGAGI. The CDR3 nucleotides read TGTGCCAGCAGTTACTCAAGGGCCCTCTACGAGCAGTACTTC. This gives the protein CASSYSRALYEQYF.

This clone was seen a single time. The genes are TRBV28 and TRBJ2-7; unclear D gene. CDR1 is MDHEN and CDR2 is SYDVKM in the germline V gene. V dropped 3 bases and J dropped 5 bases, with 8 bases sitting between them. This CDR3 contains 12 residues. The CDR3 sequence is CASSLSRNEQYF. CDR3 coding DNA: TGTGCCAGCAGTTTGAGTAGAAACGAGCAGTACTTC.

This clone came up once. The chain carries TRBV6-5 and TRBJ2-7, with D hard to call. Germline CDR1 MNHEY, CDR2 SVGAGI. Deletions cut 2 bases from V and 2 bases from J, with 10 bases between. The CDR3 extends over 14 amino acids. The CDR3 reads CASSYRTGTYEQYF. The DNA of the CDR3 is TGTGCCAGCAGTTACCGGACCGGCACCTACGAGCAGTACTTC.

The chain links TRBV23-1 to TRBJ2-5; the D gene could be TRBD1 or TRBD2 (5 bases each). TRBV23-1 qualifies as an ORF whose function is uncertain. This CDR3 is 17 amino acids long. V was trimmed by 3 bases and J by 0 bases, leaving 17 bases between them. The CDR3 here is CASSHSQGTKNQETQYF. CDR3 DNA sequence: TGCGCCAGCAGTCACTCTCAAGGGACGAAAAACCAAGAGACCCAGTACTTC.

To note about this clone: The sample contains more than one DNA sequence encoding this CDR3. The chain recombines TRBV5-1 with TRBJ2-5; TRBD2 agrees at 10 bases. This CDR3 has 15 residues. The V gene end was trimmed by 2 bases and the J gene end by 4 bases; junction bases not matched to a gene: 5. Germline assignment: CDR1 SGHRS and CDR2 YFSETQ. The DNA of the CDR3 is TGCGCCAGCAGCTTAGCGGGAGGGCGGGGAGAGACCCAGTACTTC. Translated: CASSLAGGRGETQYF.

The V gene is TRBV2, the J gene TRBJ2-1; D gene ambiguous. V shed 2 bases and J shed 9 bases, with 8 bases lying between them. The CDR3 has 12 residues. Germline-derived CDR1 and CDR2 are SNHLY and FYNNEI. The CDR3 reads CASSEISAEQFF. In nucleotides, the CDR3 is TGTGCCAGCAGTGAAATAAGCGCTGAGCAGTTCTTC.

The chain has TRBV2 and TRBJ1-2; D not certain. The CDR3 loop spans 16 amino acids. V dropped 0 bases and J dropped 2 bases, with 13 bases sitting between them. Germline values: CDR1 SNHLY, CDR2 FYNNEI. CDR3 in DNA: TGTGCCAGCAGTGAAGCGCTTCGGGTCGTAAACTATGGCTACACCTTC. Amino acids: CASSEALRVVNYGYTF.

The chain's CDR3 is CASGQGSSYNEQFF. CDR3 DNA sequence: TGTGCCAGCGGTCAGGGGAGCTCCTACAATGAGCAGTTCTTC. The V call is TRBV6-5, the J call TRBJ2-1; maybe TRBD1 (6 bases). The V end lost 8 bases, the J end lost 0 bases, and 11 bases lay between the germline ends. Germline V gene lookup returns CDR1 MNHEY and CDR2 SVGAGI. This CDR3 region has 14 residues.

The chain links TRBV5-1 to TRBJ2-7, with 8 positions matching TRBD2. The CDR3 extends over 14 amino acids. CDR1 is SGHRS, CDR2 YFSETQ, per germline. V lost 2 bases, J lost 3 bases, and 4 bases stayed unmatched. The CDR3 protein is CASSLVAGRYEQYF. The CDR3 nucleotides are TGCGCCAGCAGCTTAGTAGCGGGACGCTACGAGCAGTACTTC.